This T cell receptor (beta chain) was recorded in a study of blood T cell repertoires in COVID-19. Across the whole study: Samples taken during acute and convalescent COVID-19 were collected in the United States, Italy and Spain. The cDNA or gDNA used as material had been derived from T cells, B-cell-depleted T cells, or PBMCs.

In the source study's methods: Estimation of nucleated cell counts was performed using reference gene primer amplification. The protocol was immunoSEQ multiplex PCR, while the TCRdb copy is restricted to in-frame clones and leaves out a portion. The D gene and trimming were derived from the DNA, and the V and J assignments and clone size from that table. This table has about 190,000 clones, just under 90% appearing once. The receptor was derived from a young woman who had recovered from COVID-19. The sequencing input was peripheral blood.

CDR3 region: CASSQDPDRVINEKLFF. As DNA, the CDR3 is TGCGCCAGCAGCCAAGATCCCGACAGGGTCATTAATGAAAAACTGTTTTTT. The rearrangement uses TRBV4-3 and TRBJ1-4, with 7 bases matching TRBD1. The CDR3 sequence is 17 residues long. V was clipped by 0 bases and J by 4 bases; unmatched bases: 8. Germline CDR1 reads LGHNA; CDR2 reads YSLEER.